This is a list of T cell receptor beta chains from one sample in a study of cytomegalovirus exposure and HLA in healthy donors. The protocol was immunoSEQ multiplex PCR, while the TCRdb copy is restricted to in-frame clones and leaves out a portion. In total, the table holds 100,000 to 150,000 clones. Material: PBMCs. All receptors come from a young man in good health and CMV-seronegative. CDR3s include the opening cysteine and the closing phenylalanine or tryptophan. Each record gives: V gene, J gene, D gene, CDR3 DNA, CDR3 protein. D genes are given only for firm matches.

V: TRBV13
J: TRBJ2-7
D: -
DNA: TGTGCCAGCAGCCTCCGGGACAACTCCTACGAGCAGTACTTC
CDR3: CASSLRDNSYEQYF

V: TRBV9
J: TRBJ1-6
D: TRBD1
DNA: TGTGCCAGCAGCTCCGGGACAGGCAATTCACCCCTCCACTTT
CDR3: CASSSGTGNSPLHF

V: TRBV19
J: TRBJ2-7
D: TRBD1
DNA: TGTGCCATAGGGGACAGCTACGAGCAGTACTTC
CDR3: CAIGDSYEQYF

V: TRBV19
J: TRBJ1-1
D: TRBD1
DNA: TGTGCCAGTATCGCAACAGGGGGTGGAACTGAAGCTTTCTTT
CDR3: CASIATGGGTEAFF

V: TRBV2
J: TRBJ1-3
D: -
DNA: TGTGCCAGCCGGTTCGTCGGCTCTGGAAACACCATATATTTT
CDR3: CASRFVGSGNTIYF

V: TRBV6-6
J: TRBJ2-3
D: TRBD2
DNA: TGTGCCAGCAGTCTTCTAGCGGGAGGGCCGGCAGATACGCAGTATTTT
CDR3: CASSLLAGGPADTQYF

V: TRBV15
J: TRBJ2-1
D: TRBD2
DNA: TGTGCCACAAGCGGGGGGACTGGACTAGCGAGAGGTGAGCAGTTCTTC
CDR3: CATSGGTGLARGEQFF

V: TRBV5-1
J: TRBJ2-1
D: TRBD2
DNA: TGCGCCAGCAGCCGCGGGGTAGCGGGAGTAGGCAATGAGCAGTTCTTC
CDR3: CASSRGVAGVGNEQFF

V: TRBV7-2
J: TRBJ2-6
D: -
DNA: TGTGCCAGCAATACAGAGCCCTCTGGGGCCAACGTCCTGACTTTC
CDR3: CASNTEPSGANVLTF

V: TRBV10-3
J: TRBJ1-1
D: -
DNA: TGTGCCACGAGGCAGGGATTTAACACTGAAGCTTTCTTT
CDR3: CATRQGFNTEAFF

V: TRBV7-9
J: TRBJ1-1
D: TRBD1
DNA: TGTGCCAGCAGCTCCGGACAGGAAAACACTGAAGCTTTCTTT
CDR3: CASSSGQENTEAFF

V: TRBV7-2
J: TRBJ2-7
D: TRBD2
DNA: TGTGCCAGCAGCATCTCTAGCGGGAACTCCTACGAGCAGTACTTC
CDR3: CASSISSGNSYEQYF

V: TRBV27
J: TRBJ1-4
D: -
DNA: TGTGCCAGCAGGGCTGCCTCCGGGTTCCAAAATGAAAAACTGTTTTTT
CDR3: CASRAASGFQNEKLFF

V: TRBV25-1
J: TRBJ2-7
D: TRBD2
DNA: TGTGCCAGCGGCGGGGGGTCCTCCTACGAGCAGTACTTC
CDR3: CASGGGSSYEQYF